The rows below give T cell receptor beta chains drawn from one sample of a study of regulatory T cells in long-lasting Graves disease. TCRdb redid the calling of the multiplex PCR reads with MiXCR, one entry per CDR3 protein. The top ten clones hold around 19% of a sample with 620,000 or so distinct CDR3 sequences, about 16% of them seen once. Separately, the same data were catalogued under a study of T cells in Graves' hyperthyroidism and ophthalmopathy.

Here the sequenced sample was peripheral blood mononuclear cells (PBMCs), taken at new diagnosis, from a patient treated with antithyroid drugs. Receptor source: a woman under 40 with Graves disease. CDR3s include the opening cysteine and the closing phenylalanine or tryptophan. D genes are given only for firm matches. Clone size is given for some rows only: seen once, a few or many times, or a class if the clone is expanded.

CDR3nt: TGTGCCAGCAGTTACGTTAGGGGGACTTCGACCTACGAGCAGTACTTC
CDR3aa: CASSYVRGTSTYEQYF
v_gene: TRBV6-5
d_gene: NA
len: 16
j_gene: TRBJ2-7
abundance: many

CDR3nt: TGCGCCAGCAGCCCCACTAGTATCTCCTACGAGCAGTACTTC
CDR3aa: CASSPTSISYEQYF
v_gene: TRBV4-1
d_gene: NA
len: 14
j_gene: TRBJ2-7
abundance: once

CDR3nt: TGCAGTGCTAGTGCCCCCTTTTCTGGCGGGACCTCCTACGAGCAGTACTTC
CDR3aa: CSASAPFSGGTSYEQYF
v_gene: TRBV20-1
d_gene: NA
len: 17
j_gene: TRBJ2-7
abundance: NA

CDR3nt: TGTGCCAGCAGCCCACCGATCCAGGGGATGCGGGAGTCCACCGGGGAGCTGTTTTTT
CDR3aa: CASSPPIQGMRESTGELFF
v_gene: TRBV12-3/TRBV12-4
d_gene: NA
len: 19
j_gene: TRBJ2-2
abundance: many

CDR3nt: TGTGCCTGGACGGGGAACCCGGACAGCGTTACCTTC
CDR3aa: CAWTGNPDSVTF
v_gene: TRBV30
d_gene: NA
len: 12
j_gene: TRBJ1-2
abundance: many

CDR3nt: TGTGCCAGCACCCCACCCAGGGGAGGGGTCCAGCCCCAGCATTTT
CDR3aa: CASTPPRGGVQPQHF
v_gene: TRBV6-1
d_gene: NA
len: 15
j_gene: TRBJ1-5
abundance: many

CDR3nt: TGTGCCAGCAGTTACTCAGGGGCCATCTACGAGCAGTACTTC
CDR3aa: CASSYSGAIYEQYF
v_gene: TRBV6-5
d_gene: NA
len: 14
j_gene: TRBJ2-7
abundance: few

CDR3nt: TGTGCCAGCAGTTCGGTCGGGACAGGGGTTCGAGAGACCCAGTACTTC
CDR3aa: CASSSVGTGVRETQYF
v_gene: TRBV27
d_gene: TRBD1
len: 16
j_gene: TRBJ2-5
abundance: many

CDR3nt: TGCGCCAGCAGCATTGGGGCTAGCAGCACAGATACGCAGTATTTT
CDR3aa: CASSIGASSTDTQYF
v_gene: TRBV5-1
d_gene: NA
len: 15
j_gene: TRBJ2-3
abundance: few

CDR3nt: TGTGCCAGCAGTGCGGGTGCGGGACAGGGTATATACGAGCAGTACTTC
CDR3aa: CASSAGAGQGIYEQYF
v_gene: TRBV6-1
d_gene: TRBD1
len: 16
j_gene: TRBJ2-7
abundance: NA

CDR3nt: TGTGCTAGTGGTTTGGCGGGGGGGGGCAAGCAGTTCTTC
CDR3aa: CASGLAGGGKQFF
v_gene: TRBV12-5
d_gene: TRBD2
len: 13
j_gene: TRBJ2-1
abundance: NA